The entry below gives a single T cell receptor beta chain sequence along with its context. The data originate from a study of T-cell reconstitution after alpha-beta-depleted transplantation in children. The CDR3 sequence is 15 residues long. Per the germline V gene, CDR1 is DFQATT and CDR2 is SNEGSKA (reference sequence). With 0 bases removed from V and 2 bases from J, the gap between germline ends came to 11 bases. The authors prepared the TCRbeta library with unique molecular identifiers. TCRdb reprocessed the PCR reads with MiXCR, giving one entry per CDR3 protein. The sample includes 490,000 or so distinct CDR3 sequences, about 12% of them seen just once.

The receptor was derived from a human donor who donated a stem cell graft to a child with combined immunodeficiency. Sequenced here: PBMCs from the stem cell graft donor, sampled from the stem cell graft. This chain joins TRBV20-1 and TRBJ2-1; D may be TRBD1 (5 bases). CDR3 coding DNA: TGCAGTGCTAGAGACCCAGGGCCCGCCTACAATGAGCAGTTCTTC. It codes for CSARDPGPAYNEQFF.